Included here is one T cell receptor beta chain sequence, with context. Germline V gives CDR1 SQVTM, CDR2 ANQGSEA. The CDR3 consists of 12 residues. V gave up 2 bases and J gave up 4 bases, with 8 bases separating them. Libraries were prepared by immunoSEQ multiplex PCR; TCRdb keeps only in-frame clonotypes and omits some of them. This repertoire shows under 250,000 clones, just under 85% found once; its top ten account for over 5.5%. These data belong to a study of blood T cell repertoires in COVID-19. Sequences were obtained from peripheral blood. The origin of this receptor is a woman aged 55-69 years with active or convalescent COVID-19. The J gene is TRBJ1-2, the V gene TRBV29-1; a weak D match, TRBD1 (5 bases). In DNA, the CDR3 is TGCAGCGTTGAAAGGCAGGGCTATGGCTACACCTTC. It translates to CSVERQGYGYTF.